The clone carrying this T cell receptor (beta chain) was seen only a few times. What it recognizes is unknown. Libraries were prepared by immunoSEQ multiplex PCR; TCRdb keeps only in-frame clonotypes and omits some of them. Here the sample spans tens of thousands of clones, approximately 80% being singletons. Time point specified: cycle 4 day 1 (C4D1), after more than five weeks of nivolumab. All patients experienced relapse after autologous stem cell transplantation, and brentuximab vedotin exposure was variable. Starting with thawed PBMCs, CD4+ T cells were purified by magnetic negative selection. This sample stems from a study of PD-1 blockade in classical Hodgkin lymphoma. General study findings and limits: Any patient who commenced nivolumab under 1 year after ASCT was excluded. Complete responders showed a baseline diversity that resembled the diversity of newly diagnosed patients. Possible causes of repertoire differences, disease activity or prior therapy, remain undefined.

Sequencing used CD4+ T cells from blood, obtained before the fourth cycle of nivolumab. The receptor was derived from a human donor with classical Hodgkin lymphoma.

The CDR3 DNA is TGTGCCACAAAAAGAGATCGAGCCTCCTACGAGCAGTACTTC. This codes for CATKRDRASYEQYF. This chain links TRBV15 with TRBJ2-7; D is uncertain. The germline CDR1 and CDR2 sequences are LNHNV and YYDKDF (reference sequence). V gave up 9 bases and J gave up 0 bases, with 15 bases separating them. This CDR3 has 14 amino acids.